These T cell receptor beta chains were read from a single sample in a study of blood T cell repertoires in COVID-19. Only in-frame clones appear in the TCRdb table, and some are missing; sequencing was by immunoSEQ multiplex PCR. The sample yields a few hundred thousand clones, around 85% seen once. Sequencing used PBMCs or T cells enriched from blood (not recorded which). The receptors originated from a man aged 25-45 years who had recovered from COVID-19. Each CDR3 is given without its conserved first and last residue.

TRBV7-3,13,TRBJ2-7,ATYSRLAGPYEQY
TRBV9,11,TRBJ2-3,ASSRDRTDTQY
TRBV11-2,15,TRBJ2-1,ASSSSQRGGSYNEQF
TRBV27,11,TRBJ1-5,ASSLSGVQPQH
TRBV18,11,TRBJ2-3,ASSPLSADTQY
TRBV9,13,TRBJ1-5,ASSVGQDLNQPQH
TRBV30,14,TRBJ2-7,AWSGLRDRGLYEQY
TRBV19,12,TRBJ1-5,ASSRPQVPEPQH
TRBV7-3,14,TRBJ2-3,ASSLGLAKITDTQY
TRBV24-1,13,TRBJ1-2,ATSEPRGTNYGYT
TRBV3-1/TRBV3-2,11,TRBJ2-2,ASSQSLVGELF
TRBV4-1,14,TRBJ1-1,ASSQTRDRGGTEAF
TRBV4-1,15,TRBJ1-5,ASSQVLGQRNNQPQH
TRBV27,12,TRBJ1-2,ASSWDGRNYGYT
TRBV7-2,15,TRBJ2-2,ASSPRGLVFDTGELF
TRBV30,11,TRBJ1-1,AWTSTGDTTAF
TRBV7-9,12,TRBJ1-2,ASSRTGFSYGYT
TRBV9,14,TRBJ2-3,ASSGRTGREADTQY
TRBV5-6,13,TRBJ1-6,ASSLGHGQPIPLH
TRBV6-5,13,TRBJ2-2,ASHHSTGNTGELF
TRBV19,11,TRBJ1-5,ASSIGAEQPQH
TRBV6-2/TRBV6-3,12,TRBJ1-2,ASSYIPTENGYT
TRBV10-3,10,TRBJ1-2,AISEEGTGYT
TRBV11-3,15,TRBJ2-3,ASSLGRGRYDTDTQY
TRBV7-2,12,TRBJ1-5,ASSLRDTGQPQH
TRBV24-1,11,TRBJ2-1,ATSDWPGTEAF
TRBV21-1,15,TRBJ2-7,ASSKDKGTGGPYEQY
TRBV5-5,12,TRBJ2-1,ASSLGGRGNEQF
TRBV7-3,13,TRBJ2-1,ASSLGLAGNNEQF
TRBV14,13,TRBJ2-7,ASSQDTSGLREQY
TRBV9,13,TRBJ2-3,ASSGQAGPTDTQY
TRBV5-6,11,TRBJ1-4,ASSLGDNEKLF
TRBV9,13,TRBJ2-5,ASSVGGEPRETQY
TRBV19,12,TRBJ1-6,ASSIHSDNSPLH
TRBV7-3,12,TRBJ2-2,ASSPGTATGELF